These 25 T cell receptor beta chains came from one sample sequenced in a study of T-cell reconstitution after alpha-beta-depleted transplantation in children. Library preparation (for TCRbeta) was performed with unique molecular identifiers. TCRdb re-called the PCR reads through MiXCR, storing one row per CDR3 protein. This table holds about 610,000 distinct CDR3 sequences, about 10% found once. The source was PBMCs from the stem cell graft donor, collected from the stem cell graft. Every receptor here comes from a human donor who donated a stem cell graft to a child with acute myeloid leukemia.

The chain joins TRBV2 to TRBJ2-1, with TRBD2 identical over 7 bases. V shed 8 bases, J shed 6 bases, and the junction held 7 bases outside the gene matches. The CDR3 spans 13 residues. Germline CDR1 SNHLY, CDR2 FYNNEI. CDR3 residues: CASGAGLVNEQFF. The CDR3 bases are TGTGCCAGCGGAGCGGGGCTGGTCAATGAGCAGTTCTTC. The full variable domain, completed using reference TRBV2 and TRBJ2-1, is EPEVTQTPSHQVTQMGQEVILRCVPISNHLYFYWYRQILGQKVEFLVSFYNNEISEKSEIFDDQFSVERPDGSNFTLKIRSTKLEDSAMYFCASGAGLVNEQFFGPGTRLTVL.

The rearrangement joins TRBV6-2 or TRBV6-3 to TRBJ2-5; 9 positions match TRBD2. There are 16 residues in the CDR3. J lost 2 bases, V lost 0 bases, and 4 bases had no gene match. Per germline, CDR1 MNHEY and CDR2 SVGEGT. The CDR3 nucleotides read TGTGCCAGCAGTTACTCTAGCGGGGGCGTTCAAGAGACCCAGTACTTC. Translating gives CASSYSSGGVQETQYF.

The chain recombines TRBV29-1 with TRBJ2-2; TRBD2 agrees at 11 bases. The CDR3 has 20 amino acids. In germline, CDR1 is SQVTM, CDR2 ANQGSEA. The ends lost 7 bases at V and 5 bases at J; junction bases unmatched: 24. In DNA, the CDR3 is TGCAGCGCCCGAGCGGGCGCCAGGGTGCTAGCGGGAGGTTTGACCGGGGAGCTGTTTTTT. The encoded protein is CSARAGARVLAGGLTGELFF.

This clonotype was observed a few times. This chain links TRBV27 with TRBJ2-7; the match to TRBD2 covers 15 bases. The germline V gene encodes CDR1 MNHEY and CDR2 SMNVEV (reference sequence). Trimming removed 2 bases from V and 2 bases from J; junction bases left unmatched: 1. The CDR3 contains 16 residues. As DNA, the CDR3 is TGTGCCAGCAGTTTAGGACTAGCGGGAGGGACCTACGAGCAGTACTTC. This codes for CASSLGLAGGTYEQYF.

This chain joins TRBV28 and TRBJ2-1; TRBD1 aligns across 10 bases. V trimming: 1 base; J trimming: 13 bases; junction bases outside the gene matches: 13. Germline lookup yields CDR1 MDHEN and CDR2 SYDVKM. The CDR3 contains 16 residues. The CDR3, as DNA: TGTGCCAGCAGTTTATATGGGGGGACAGGGGCGACCCGTCAGTTCTTC. This translates into CASSLYGGTGATRQFF.

The chain carries TRBV2 and TRBJ1-6; D remains unclear. Germline assignment: CDR1 SNHLY and CDR2 FYNNEI. V lost 7 bases to trimming and J lost 7 bases, with 11 bases between them. The CDR3 extends over 13 amino acids. The CDR3 DNA follows: TGTGCCAGCATCCGGAGTCGAAATTCACCCCTCCACTTT. The encoded protein is CASIRSRNSPLHF.

In regard to this clonotype: This may come from a read error, since a much larger clone is one base off. This is likely a read error, given that the CDR3 carries no conserved phenylalanine or tryptophan at its end. The chain has TRBV20-1 and TRBJ2-7; tentatively, D is TRBD1 (6 bases). CDR3 length: 14 residues. The germline V gene has CDR1 DFQATT and CDR2 SNEGSKA (reference sequence). The V and J ends lost 3 bases and 4 bases respectively, with 16 bases between them. The CDR3: CSASWAGAYYEQYI. CDR3 nucleotides: TGCAGTGCTAGTTGGGCAGGGGCCTATTACGAGCAGTACATC.

This clonotype was counted ten times or more. V usage is TRBV12-3 or TRBV12-4 and J usage is TRBJ2-2, with TRBD1 matching over 7 bases. The V gene end was trimmed by 6 bases and the J gene end by 0 bases; junction bases not matched to a gene: 7. This CDR3 comprises 16 residues. The CDR3 nucleotides read TGTGCCAGCAGCTTGGACAGGAGGACGAACACCGGGGAGCTGTTTTTT. Translation: CASSLDRRTNTGELFF.

V and J are TRBV15 and TRBJ2-1, with D uncertain. The V end was cut by 1 base, the J end by 1 base, with 8 bases between. Germline CDR1 is LNHNV and CDR2 is YYDKDF (reference sequence). The CDR3 spans 15 residues. CDR3 DNA: TGTGCCACCAGCAGAGGAGGTAGATCCTACAATGAGCAGTTCTTC. Amino acid sequence: CATSRGGRSYNEQFF.

The chain is built from TRBV2 and TRBJ2-7; 9 positions match TRBD2. The CDR3 runs 12 residues. With 7 bases clipped from V and 2 bases from J, the junction kept 0 bases outside the gene matches. Per germline, CDR1 SNHLY and CDR2 FYNNEI. Here the CDR3 DNA reads TGTGCCAGCATAGCGGGAGCCTACGAGCAGTACTTC. It specifies CASIAGAYEQYF.

The chain combines TRBV5-1 with TRBJ2-1; 8 nucleotides line up with TRBD2. CDR1 SGHRS and CDR2 YFSETQ come from the germline V gene. This CDR3 has 17 amino acids. V lost 5 bases, J lost 5 bases, and 15 bases stayed unmatched. CDR3 nucleotide sequence: TGCGCCAGCAGATACCAAAGCGGGAGTACTGGTAACAATGAGCAGTTCTTC. Translation: CASRYQSGSTGNNEQFF.

The chain uses TRBV20-1 and TRBJ1-4; 7 positions agree with TRBD1. The trim removed 3 bases at V and 4 bases at J, leaving 5 bases unmatched. From germline, CDR1 is DFQATT and CDR2 SNEGSKA (reference sequence). The CDR3 runs 14 residues. The CDR3 sequence is CSARAGGVNEKLFF. The CDR3 DNA follows: TGCAGTGCTAGGGCAGGGGGAGTTAATGAAAAACTGTTTTTT.

This chain uses TRBV4-3 with TRBJ1-2, with 7 positions matching TRBD1. CDR1 and CDR2 from the germline V gene are LGHNA and YSLEER. After removal of 3 bases from V and 6 bases from J, the junction contained 7 bases not matched to a gene. The CDR3 covers 14 residues. This CDR3 reads CASSHLTGSDGYTF. The CDR3 nucleotides read TGCGCCAGCAGCCATCTGACAGGGTCGGATGGCTACACCTTC.

The sample holds many counts of this clonotype. The J gene is TRBJ2-7, the V gene TRBV12-3 or TRBV12-4; D remains unclear. Trimming pared 3 bases from V and 6 bases from J, leaving 9 bases between. CDR3 length equals 12 residues. The CDR3 loop reads CASSFPLGEQYF. The CDR3 bases are TGTGCCAGCAGTTTCCCCCTCGGCGAGCAGTACTTC.

This clonotype has only a few counts. A junction end diverges from the germline sequence, so it may reflect a read error. The rearrangement joins TRBV7-7 to TRBJ2-7; TRBD1 aligns across 8 bases. This CDR3 is 13 amino acids long. CDR1 SSHAT and CDR2 FNYEAQ come from the germline V gene (reference sequence). The CDR3 loop is CASSPQTGDEQYF. In DNA form, the CDR3 reads TGTGCTAGCAGCCCGCAGACAGGGGACGAGCAGTACTTC.

This clonotype was counted between two and nine times. This sequence joins TRBV12-5 and TRBJ2-1; TRBD2 agrees at 13 bases. Germline CDR1 LGHNT, CDR2 FRNRAP. This CDR3 is built from 17 residues. V gave up 4 bases and J gave up 2 bases; unmatched junction bases: 5. CDR3 amino acids: CASGSGLAGDTYNEQFF. The CDR3, as DNA: TGTGCTAGTGGTTCTGGACTAGCGGGGGATACCTACAATGAGCAGTTCTTC. Full variable domain (missing parts from reference TRBV12-5 and TRBJ2-1): DARVTQTPRHKVTEMGQEVTMRCQPILGHNTVFWYRQTMMQGLELLAYFRNRAPLDDSGMPKDRFSAEMPDATLATLKIQPSEPRDSAVYFCASGSGLAGDTYNEQFFGPGTRLTVL.

The rearrangement uses TRBV20-1 and TRBJ2-1; 10 nucleotides agree with TRBD2. V lost 3 bases and J lost 6; bases outside the gene matches: 5. The germline CDR1 and CDR2 sequences are DFQATT and SNEGSKA (reference sequence). This CDR3 is built from 14 residues. CDR3 sequence: CSASGLAAPNEQFF. The CDR3 nucleotides read TGCAGTGCTAGCGGACTAGCGGCCCCCAATGAGCAGTTCTTC.

This clonotype was counted at least ten times. This CDR3 reads CASSVDLAGETQYF. In nucleotides, the CDR3 is TGTGCCAGCAGCGTAGATCTAGCAGGGGAGACCCAGTACTTC. The gene calls are TRBV9 and TRBJ2-5, with D perhaps assigned TRBD1 or TRBD2 (5 bases each). This CDR3 region has 14 residues. Germline loops: CDR1 SGDLS, CDR2 YYNGEE. The germline V and J ends were trimmed by 0 bases and 5 bases, with 11 bases remaining between them.

As regards this clonotype: Because it lacks the conserved phenylalanine or tryptophan at the end, this CDR3 is likely a read error. The rearrangement uses TRBV29-1 and TRBJ1-1; TRBD1 aligns across 7 bases. The CDR3 spans 12 residues. V lost 7 bases and J lost 6; bases outside the gene matches: 8. From germline, CDR1 is SQVTM and CDR2 ANQGSEA. CDR3 residues: CSALTGSAEAFC. In DNA, the CDR3 is TGCAGCGCTCTGACAGGGTCGGCTGAAGCTTTCTGT.

This clonotype has a handful of counts. The chain uses TRBV7-3 and TRBJ2-3, with 7 positions matching TRBD2. The V and J ends lost 2 bases and 4 bases, in that order; junction bases with no gene match: 9. CDR1 is SGHTA and CDR2 is FQGTGA in the germline V gene. The CDR3 runs to 16 residues. The CDR3 DNA sequence: TGTGCCAGCAGCTTAGGGAACGGGAGGTCTTCAGATACGCAGTATTTT. It translates to CASSLGNGRSSDTQYF. Full variable domain (rest looked up from reference TRBV7-3 and TRBJ2-3): GAGVSQTPSNKVTEKGKYVELRCDPISGHTALYWYRQSLGQGPEFLIYFQGTGAADDSGLPNDRFFAVRPEGSVSTLKIQRTERGDSAVYLCASSLGNGRSSDTQYFGPGTRLTVL.

The rearrangement uses TRBV29-1 and TRBJ2-2; tentative D call: TRBD2 (6 bases). Per the germline V gene, CDR1 is SQVTM and CDR2 is ANQGSEA. This CDR3 has 12 amino acids. V shed 5 bases and J shed 8 bases, with 12 bases lying between them. This CDR3 reads CSVPGLTGELFF. The CDR3 DNA sequence: TGCAGCGTTCCCGGACTAACGGGGGAGCTGTTTTTT.

The rearrangement joins TRBV18 to TRBJ2-1; D remains ambiguous. The germline V gene has CDR1 KGHSH and CDR2 LQKENI. V was trimmed by 5 bases and J by 8 bases, leaving 7 bases between them. The CDR3 extends over 11 amino acids. CDR3 coding DNA: TGTGCCAGCTCATCCGTAGATGAGCAGTTCTTC. Protein: CASSSVDEQFF.

The V gene is TRBV3-1, the J gene TRBJ2-7; 7 bases fit TRBD2. Germline V lookup: CDR1 LGHDT, CDR2 YNNKEL (reference sequence). This CDR3 is 14 amino acids long. V lost 1 base and J lost 5; bases outside the gene matches: 5. CDR3 DNA: TGTGCCAGCAGCCAAGTATCCGGGAGGAACGAGCAGTACTTC. Its protein is CASSQVSGRNEQYF.

In this sample, this clonotype turned up a few times. The V gene is TRBV20-1, the J gene TRBJ2-1; D is possibly TRBD1 (6 bases). This CDR3 has 16 amino acids. From germline, CDR1 is DFQATT and CDR2 SNEGSKA (reference sequence). Trimming took 1 base from V and 3 from J, leaving 16 bases between them. The DNA for the CDR3 is TGCAGTGCTAGAGCTACAGGACAGACGGTCTACAATGAGCAGTTCTTC. As protein: CSARATGQTVYNEQFF.

This clonotype was seen many times. The chain combines TRBV7-9 with TRBJ1-2; D perhaps matches TRBD1 (6 bases). CDR3 length: 14 amino acids. Per the germline V gene, CDR1 is SEHNR and CDR2 is FQNEAQ (reference sequence). With 5 bases removed from V and 3 bases from J, the gap between germline ends came to 13 bases. Here the CDR3 DNA reads TGTGCCAGCAGCGCCACAGGGAGAGACTATGGCTACACCTTC. Amino acids: CASSATGRDYGYTF.